This TCR beta chain derives from a study of T cell responses to AZD1222 COVID-19 vaccine. General study results and limits: The number of AZD1222 recipients seropositive at baseline was only six. A reported finding is that nearly half of spike-specific TCRs target unmutated variant regions. The span of vaccine-associated CD4 TCRs extended across spike, with dominance at 160-218 and 743-854. White British people made up most donors, females outnumbered males, and clonal diversity was possibly underestimated.

Sequenced by immunoSEQ multiplex PCR; TCRdb stores in-frame clones only, minus some. This sample has 100,000 to 130,000 clones, with around 84% found just once. The CDR3 is 11 residues long. Germline loops: CDR1 LGHNT, CDR2 FRNRAP. Trimming shortened V by 6 bases and J by 5 bases, and 7 bases separated the two germline ends. Turning to this clone: Its antigen is still unknown.

The gene calls are TRBV12-5 and TRBJ2-5; D is ambiguous. This clonotype originated in an adult in good health. Sequenced here: peripheral blood, sampled on day 0 of AZD1222 vaccination. The CDR3 loop is CASGNGETQYF. The DNA of the CDR3 is TGTGCTAGTGGCAACGGGGAGACCCAGTACTTC.